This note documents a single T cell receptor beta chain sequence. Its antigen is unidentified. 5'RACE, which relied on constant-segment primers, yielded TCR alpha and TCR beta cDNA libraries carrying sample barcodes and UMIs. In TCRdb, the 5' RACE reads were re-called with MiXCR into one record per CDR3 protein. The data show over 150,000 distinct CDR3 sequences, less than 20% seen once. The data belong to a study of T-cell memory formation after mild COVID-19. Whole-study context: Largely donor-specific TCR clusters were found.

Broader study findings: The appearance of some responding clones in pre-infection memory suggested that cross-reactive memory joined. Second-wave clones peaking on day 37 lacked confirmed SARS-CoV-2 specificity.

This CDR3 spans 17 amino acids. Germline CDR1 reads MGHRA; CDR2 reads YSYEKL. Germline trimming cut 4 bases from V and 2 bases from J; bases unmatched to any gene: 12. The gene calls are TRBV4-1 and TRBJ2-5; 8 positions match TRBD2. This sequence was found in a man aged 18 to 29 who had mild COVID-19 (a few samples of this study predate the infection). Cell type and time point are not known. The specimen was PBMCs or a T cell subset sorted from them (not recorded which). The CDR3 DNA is TGCGCCAGCAGCCCATTCGGGCTAGCGGGTGTACAAGAGACCCAGTACTTC. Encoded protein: CASSPFGLAGVQETQYF.